Presented here are 32 T cell receptor beta chains from one specimen sequenced in a study of T cell repertoires in cytomegalovirus infection. TCRdb ran MiXCR on the reads and lists one entry per CDR3 protein. The sample lists around 180,000 distinct CDR3 sequences; 15% to 20% were seen once. The specimen sequenced was PBMCs. These receptors all come from a human donor in good health (CMV status not recorded). Some clones in this sample may be carry-over from other donors' samples.

The rearrangement joins TRBV6-6 to TRBJ2-1; TRBD1 matches 11 bases. This CDR3 is 16 amino acids long. Germline loops: CDR1 MNHNY, CDR2 SVGAGI (reference sequence). With 2 bases clipped from V and 7 bases from J, the junction kept 7 bases outside the gene matches. Written as DNA, the CDR3 is TGTGCCAGCAGTTACCTTAAAGGGACAGGGGGTAATGAGCAGTTCTTC. The encoded protein is CASSYLKGTGGNEQFF.

In its sample, this clonotype was seen a few times. This chain connects TRBV12-3 or TRBV12-4 to TRBJ1-5, with 7 nucleotides matching TRBD1. J lost 0 bases, V lost 4 bases, and 12 bases had no gene match. This CDR3 contains 18 residues. CDR3 residues: CASSSRTGGYYSNQPQHF. The DNA for the CDR3 is TGTGCCAGCAGTTCCCGGACAGGCGGATATTATAGCAATCAGCCCCAGCATTTT.

This clonotype appeared many times. The CDR3: CASSPTSGSTDTQYF. DNA of the CDR3: TGTGCCAGCAGCCCGACTAGCGGAAGCACAGATACGCAGTATTTT. J is TRBJ2-3 and V is TRBV7-3, with TRBD2 matching over 9 bases. Germline values: CDR1 SGHTA, CDR2 FQGTGA. CDR3 length: 15 residues. The trim removed 5 bases at V and 0 bases at J, leaving 3 bases unmatched.

There are many counts of this clonotype. V is TRBV7-8 and J is TRBJ2-3; no firm D call. CDR1 and CDR2 (germline): SGHVS, FQNEAQ. Trimming removed 3 bases at V and 0 bases at J, with 7 bases between. The CDR3 is 14 residues long. CDR3 nucleotides: TGTGCCAGCAGCTTTACGCCTAGCACAGATACGCAGTATTTT. It encodes CASSFTPSTDTQYF.

This clonotype was counted between two and nine times. The chain recombines TRBV25-1 with TRBJ2-3, with TRBD1 matching 9 bases. From germline, CDR1 is MGHDK and CDR2 SYGVNS. The CDR3 is 14 amino acids. V was pared by 5 bases and J by 6 bases, with 6 bases of the junction left unmatched. The CDR3 loop is CASSIGTGSDTQYF. CDR3 coding DNA: TGTGCCAGCAGTATCGGGACAGGGTCCGATACGCAGTATTTT.

The V and J genes are TRBV7-9 and TRBJ2-5; D unclear. Germline V gene data show CDR1 as SEHNR and CDR2 as FQNEAQ (reference sequence). V lost 7 bases and J lost 2, with 8 bases in between. This CDR3 is built from 12 residues. The CDR3 region has the DNA TGTGCCAGCACCCTACCTCAAGAGACCCAGTACTTC. It is translated as CASTLPQETQYF.

This chain joins TRBV4-2 and TRBJ2-7, with 11 bases lining up with TRBD2. Trimming at V came to 2 bases and at J to 1 base, leaving 7 bases not matched to a gene. Germline assignment: CDR1 LGHNA and CDR2 YNFKEQ. This CDR3 is built from 17 residues. The CDR3 spells CASSQQDGTSGSYEQYF. The CDR3 DNA is TGTGCCAGCAGCCAACAAGACGGGACTAGCGGTTCCTACGAGCAGTACTTC.

This clonotype was picked up a small number of times. The J gene is TRBJ2-2, the V gene TRBV6-6; maybe TRBD2 (6 bases). Per the germline V gene, CDR1 is MNHNY and CDR2 is SVGAGI (reference sequence). V was pared by 0 bases and J by 0 bases, with 8 bases between. The CDR3 covers 16 residues. DNA of the CDR3: TGTGCCAGCAGTTACTCGACGGGAGCGAACACCGGGGAGCTGTTTTTT. This translates into CASSYSTGANTGELFF.

This clonotype was observed at least ten times. This chain connects TRBV28 to TRBJ2-1, with D tentatively TRBD1 (6 bases). Trimming removed 4 bases from V and 8 bases from J, with 12 bases in between. Germline loops: CDR1 MDHEN, CDR2 SYDVKM. There are 13 residues in the CDR3. CDR3 in amino acids: CASSSGTLDEQFF. In DNA form, the CDR3 reads TGTGCCAGCAGTTCCGGGACATTGGATGAGCAGTTCTTC. Complete variable domain (other parts from reference TRBV28 and TRBJ2-1): DVKVTQSSRYLVKRTGEKVFLECVQDMDHENMFWYRQDPGLGLRLIYFSYDVKMKEKGDIPEGYSVSREKKERFSLILESASTNQTSMYLCASSSGTLDEQFFGPGTRLTVL.

The chain has TRBV15 and TRBJ2-7; no firm D call. CDR3 length: 16 amino acids. Per germline, CDR1 LNHNV and CDR2 YYDKDF (reference sequence). V was clipped by 0 bases and J by 5 bases, with 17 bases between them. CDR3 sequence: CATSRELASPFDEQYF. The CDR3, as DNA: TGTGCCACCAGCAGAGAATTGGCATCGCCTTTCGACGAGCAGTACTTC.

This clonotype occurred many times. The V gene is TRBV7-8, the J gene TRBJ2-1, with 7 bases aligning to TRBD2. J lost 7 bases, V lost 3 bases, and 15 bases had no gene match. CDR1 and CDR2 from the germline V gene are SGHVS and FQNEAQ. The CDR3 is 17 residues long. DNA of the CDR3: TGTGCCAGCAGCTTGACAAGTCGAGTAGGAGCGGGGAATGAGCAGTTCTTC. The encoded protein is CASSLTSRVGAGNEQFF.

There are many counts of this clonotype. V usage is TRBV6-5 and J usage is TRBJ1-3; D might be TRBD1 (5 bases). The CDR3 contains 14 residues. Germline lookup yields CDR1 MNHEY and CDR2 SVGAGI. V was trimmed by 7 bases and J by 8 bases, leaving 18 bases between them. CDR3 loop: CASMGVSMGDTIYF. In nucleotides, the CDR3 is TGTGCCAGCATGGGGGTATCAATGGGGGACACCATATATTTT.

The chain links TRBV5-1 to TRBJ2-3; D remains unclear. V was cut by 6 bases and J by 2 bases, with 10 bases left in between. Germline lookup yields CDR1 SGHRS and CDR2 YFSETQ. This CDR3 is built from 13 residues. DNA of the CDR3: TGCGCCAGCAACCAAGGAGACACAGATACGCAGTATTTT. This codes for CASNQGDTDTQYF.

The V and J genes are TRBV5-1 and TRBJ2-1, with 7 bases fitting TRBD1. Germline V gene lookup returns CDR1 SGHRS and CDR2 YFSETQ. The CDR3 runs to 15 residues. The ends lost 7 bases at V and 0 bases at J; junction bases unmatched: 7. Here the CDR3 DNA reads TGCGCCAGCTCTTCGGGACAGAACTCCTACAATGAGCAGTTCTTC. As protein: CASSSGQNSYNEQFF.

The chain uses TRBV6-1 and TRBJ1-1, with unresolved D. V lost 7 bases and J 1 base, leaving 13 bases between the germline ends. Germline V CDR1 and CDR2: MNHNS, SASEGT. The CDR3 is 14 residues long. The CDR3 coding sequence is TGTGCCAGCACGAAAGTGGGTCCGAACACTGAAGCTTTCTTT. Its protein product is CASTKVGPNTEAFF.

V usage is TRBV2 and J usage is TRBJ1-2, with 8 bases matching TRBD1. V shed 7 bases and J 3 bases; nucleotides not matched to a gene: 10. This CDR3 comprises 15 residues. Germline values: CDR1 SNHLY, CDR2 FYNNEI. Here the CDR3 DNA reads TGTGCCAGCACCGCCCTGGACAGGGCTGACTATGGCTACACCTTC. Translating gives CASTALDRADYGYTF.

This clonotype was seen a handful of times. This rearrangement joins TRBV20-1 to TRBJ2-4, with TRBD2 matching over 7 bases. The ends lost 1 base at V and 6 bases at J; junction bases unmatched: 6. This CDR3 is built from 14 residues. Germline assignment: CDR1 DFQATT and CDR2 SNEGSKA (reference sequence). CDR3 amino acids: CSARGGREANIQYF. The CDR3 DNA is TGCAGTGCTAGAGGTGGGAGGGAGGCAAACATTCAGTACTTC.

This clonotype was seen only a few times. This chain connects TRBV12-3 or TRBV12-4 to TRBJ2-3, with TRBD2 matching 7 bases. This CDR3 contains 15 residues. Unmatched junction bases numbered 5, after V lost 3 bases and J lost 2 bases. CDR3 nucleotides: TGTGCCAGCAGTTTTGGTGAGCGGGACACAGATACGCAGTATTTT. This sequence encodes CASSFGERDTDTQYF.

This rearrangement joins TRBV5-5 to TRBJ1-1; D not resolved. The ends were cut back, 4 bases at V and 5 bases at J, with 12 bases in the middle. Germline V gives CDR1 SGHKS, CDR2 YYEKEE (reference sequence). The CDR3 is 13 amino acids. CDR3 sequence: CASSAILGTEAFF. CDR3 bases: TGTGCCAGCAGCGCCATTCTGGGAACTGAAGCTTTCTTT.

This clonotype was observed a few times. V and J are TRBV3-1 and TRBJ1-6, with a possible D match to TRBD1 (5 bases). V was pared by 0 bases and J by 8 bases, with 11 bases between. The CDR3 extends over 15 amino acids. Germline CDR1 and CDR2: LGHDT and YNNKEL (reference sequence). The CDR3 here is CASSQDLGGYSPLHF. CDR3 nucleotides: TGTGCCAGCAGCCAAGATCTGGGGGGGTATTCACCCCTCCACTTT. The variable domain in full, completed from reference TRBV3-1 and TRBJ1-6, reads DTAVSQTPKYLVTQMGNDKSIKCEQNLGHDTMYWYKQDSKKFLKIMFSYNNKELIINETVPNRFSPKSPDKAHLNLHINSLELGDSAVYFCASSQDLGGYSPLHFGNGTRLTVT.

The genes are TRBV7-9 and TRBJ2-7; weak D call: TRBD1 (5 bases). CDR3 length: 12 residues. Germline V gene lookup returns CDR1 SEHNR and CDR2 FQNEAQ (reference sequence). The V end lost 5 bases, the J end lost 4 bases, and 9 bases lay between the germline ends. The DNA for the CDR3 is TGTGCCAGCAGCCCGGACAAATACGAGCAGTACTTC. It is translated as CASSPDKYEQYF.

The chain has TRBV5-6 and TRBJ2-5; D gene uncertain. This CDR3 has 13 residues. V shed 3 bases and J shed 7 bases, with 13 bases lying between them. Germline V gene data show CDR1 as SGHDT and CDR2 as YYEEEE. As DNA, the CDR3 is TGTGCCAGCAGCTGGAGCGACTCAGGGACCCAGTACTTC. It specifies CASSWSDSGTQYF.

The genes are TRBV20-1 and TRBJ1-1, with D maybe TRBD1 (5 bases). V lost 5 bases to trimming and J lost 7 bases, with 17 bases between them. The CDR3 loop spans 13 amino acids. Germline V gene data show CDR1 as DFQATT and CDR2 as SNEGSKA (reference sequence). The CDR3 nucleotides read TGCAGTGCTTCGTTGGGGGGAAAGGGTGAAGCTTTCTTT. It is translated as CSASLGGKGEAFF.

Points on this clonotype: This may arise from a read error, as a much more abundant clone is one base away. The chain joins TRBV7-6 to TRBJ2-2; D may be TRBD2 (6 bases). Germline assignment: CDR1 SGHVS and CDR2 FNYEAQ. This CDR3 region has 13 residues. The V gene lost 5 bases and the J gene lost 7 bases, with 11 bases spanning the gap. The CDR3 sequence: CASSLASVGELFF. The CDR3 nucleotides read TGTGCCAGCAGCCTTGCTAGCGTCGGGGAGCTGTTTTTT.

The rearrangement uses TRBV19 and TRBJ1-2, with D unresolved. This CDR3 has 13 amino acids. In germline, CDR1 is LNHDA, CDR2 SQIVND (reference sequence). The V end lost 3 bases, the J end lost 4 bases, and 9 bases lay between the germline ends. In DNA, the CDR3 is TGTGCCAGTAGTATTAATGGAGTCTATGGCTACACCTTC. Translating it yields CASSINGVYGYTF.

The chain has TRBV28 and TRBJ1-1, with TRBD1 matching 7 bases. With V trimmed by 7 bases and J by 11 bases, 13 bases remained unmatched. The CDR3 length is 13 residues. Looked up from germline, CDR1 is MDHEN and CDR2 is SYDVKM. CDR3 sequence reads: CASTLQGPGGAFF. The CDR3 bases are TGTGCCAGCACCCTACAGGGGCCGGGTGGTGCTTTCTTT.

This clonotype has more than one count but fewer than ten. V is TRBV6-5 and J is TRBJ2-7; perhaps TRBD2 as D (6 bases). This CDR3 contains 15 residues. CDR1 and CDR2 from the germline V gene are MNHEY and SVGAGI. With 4 bases removed from V and 4 bases from J, the gap between germline ends came to 17 bases. CDR3 sequence: CASSSPAAGSYEQYF. The CDR3 coding sequence is TGTGCCAGCAGTTCCCCCGCCGCGGGGAGTTACGAGCAGTACTTC.

This clonotype was counted at least ten times. The chain couples TRBV12-3 or TRBV12-4 to TRBJ2-2; tentative D call: TRBD1 (5 bases). V lost 5 bases, J lost 6 bases, and 16 bases lay in between. The CDR3 is made up of 15 amino acids. CDR3 sequence reads: CASSPQGNVAGELFF. The CDR3 DNA sequence: TGTGCCAGCAGTCCCCAGGGTAACGTGGCCGGGGAGCTGTTTTTT.

The CDR3 nucleotides are TGTGCCAGCAGCTTCCGGACTAGCGGGCGGGACGAGCAGTACTTC. It specifies CASSFRTSGRDEQYF. The chain joins TRBV7-2 to TRBJ2-7, with 11 positions matching TRBD2. V shed 3 bases and J 5 bases; nucleotides not matched to a gene: 6. The CDR3 sequence is 15 residues long. CDR1 is SGHTA, CDR2 FQGNSA, per germline.

This clonotype was detected a few times. The rearrangement joins TRBV20-1 to TRBJ1-5; D ambiguous. The germline CDR1 and CDR2 sequences are DFQATT and SNEGSKA (reference sequence). The CDR3 covers 12 residues. V was shortened by 5 bases and J by 7 bases, with 12 bases between the two germline ends. The CDR3 loop reads CSASRSGQPQHF. CDR3 nucleotides: TGCAGTGCTTCTAGGTCGGGGCAGCCCCAGCATTTT.

V and J are TRBV6-6 and TRBJ2-3, with 7 bases aligning to TRBD2. Germline V CDR1 and CDR2: MNHNY, SVGAGI (reference sequence). After removal of 7 bases from V and 1 base from J, the junction contained 5 bases not matched to a gene. There are 14 residues in the CDR3. CDR3: CASMTAGGTDTQYF. The CDR3 nucleotides are TGTGCCAGCATGACCGCGGGAGGCACAGATACGCAGTATTTT.

This chain connects TRBV5-4 to TRBJ1-1; D is possibly TRBD1 (5 bases). Germline V gene sequence: CDR1 SGHNT, CDR2 YYREEE (reference sequence). V lost 6 bases and J lost 1, with 13 bases in between. The CDR3 has 14 amino acids. The CDR3 sequence is CASNRGGSNTEAFF. CDR3 in DNA: TGTGCCAGCAACCGGGGGGGGTCGAACACTGAAGCTTTCTTT.